The present T cell receptor beta chain was sequenced within a study of shared clonotypes between healthy human individuals. The CDR3 sequence is 14 residues long. Trimming at V came to 0 bases and at J to 4 bases, leaving 3 bases not matched to a gene. Germline CDR1 is SGHDT and CDR2 is YYEEEE. Donors included only healthy HIV-negative adults lacking recent acute infections or vaccinations. Within Nashville, Tennessee resided all donors, each a Caucasian adult. The method was immunoSEQ multiplex PCR; TCRdb's version includes in-frame clones alone and lacks a portion of them. Among roughly 2,500,000 clones, 80% to 95% were seen once, and the ten largest hold roughly 0.39%. In regard to this clone: Antigen: not known. Distinct nucleotide sequences in the sample also encode this CDR3.

Whole-study results and caveats: What rarefaction showed was incomplete sorted-subset sequencing despite large depth.

The sequencing sample was made of naive CD4+ T cells from PBMCs. Subset specified: CD45RA+ positively selected. This TCR came from a man in his late teens or twenties in good health. Some clones in this sample may be carry-over from other donors' samples. The chain combines TRBV5-6 with TRBJ1-2; 7 nucleotides line up with TRBD1. CDR3 DNA sequence: TGTGCCAGCAGCTTGGGACAGGGTGGCTATGGCTACACCTTC. Its translation: CASSLGQGGYGYTF.